The entry below gives a single T cell receptor (beta chain) sequence along with its context. The specificity of this receptor is unknown. No base quality values were provided; no much bigger clone lies one nucleotide off. The data originate from a study of blood T cell repertoires in COVID-19 (dated by TCRdb to 2018 to 2021). Looking at the study overall: The collaborator samples originated in the United States, Italy and Spain and spanned the acute and convalescent phases of COVID-19. Where HLA class I and class II types were available, the types were taken from metadata supplied by the sample provider, not from assay-based typing. The material from the prospective study consisted of cDNA or gDNA derived from T cells, B-cell-depleted T cells, or PBMCs. The sample metadata nearly always contained a de-identified subject ID, COVID-19 status, age in years and sex. A freely available public database, intended as a resource for researchers studying the immune response to SARS-CoV-2, is where the repertoires were released. Subjects who had been exposed to COVID-19, were actively infected with it, or had recovered from it provided the deeply sampled blood TCRbeta repertoires that made up the dataset. Samples were obtained from the ongoing ImmuneRACE study (first 160 participants) and from some 1,200 subjects provided by 6 global collaborators. Broad study findings and their caveats: The amount of clinical and demographic metadata varied by source and participant and was provided uncurated.

Whole blood was collected in K2EDTA tubes by collaborating institutions according to the institutions' own protocols. For TCRbeta analysis, collaborators shipped samples in one of three forms: frozen whole blood, isolated PBMCs, or DNA extracted from either of those sample types. TCRbeta CDR3 regions were amplified from genomic DNA using the immunoSEQ Assay, a bias-controlled multiplex PCR. In the source study's methods: The number of nucleated cells in each sample was estimated by amplification of reference gene primers within the assay. To quantify the absolute abundance of each unique TCRbeta CDR3 rearrangement, sequence reads were collapsed and filtered. For each sample, productive Simpson clonality was calculated by taking the square root of Simpson's diversity index across productive rearrangements. TCRdb took over this immuneACCESS table, retaining in-frame rearrangements with V and J assigned. Such tables are incomplete; in checked studies, under half of the missing clones stem from an unresolved V gene, and the remainder is unexplained. V and J calls and clone size are copied from that table; D and trimming were computed from the DNA. This sample comprises about 27,000 clones, about 90% of them detected only once. The ten top clones hold roughly 3.1% of the sample.

CDR1 and CDR2 were assigned from the germline V gene as MNHEY and SVGEGT. The CDR3 contains 13 residues, cysteine and phenylalanine counted. Only the CDR3 DNA is retained, 39 bases long and in frame from the first base. V is cut by 4 bases and J by 6 bases, and the space between the germline ends is 12 bases. Recombination joined TRBV6-2 or TRBV6-3 with TRBJ2-5, and the D gene may be TRBD2, 6 bases matching. What was sequenced was peripheral blood. The receptor's source is a human donor in a cohort sampled during active COVID-19. The CDR3 here reads CASSFWAGQTQYF. The nucleotides are TGTGCCAGCAGTTTCTGGGCGGGGCAGACCCAGTACTTC.